The T cell receptor beta chain under discussion was sequenced for a study of blood T cell repertoires in COVID-19 (TCRdb year 2020). For context, the study as a whole: Samples covering the acute and convalescent phases of COVID-19 were provided by collaborators in the United States, Italy and Spain. The prospective study material was composed of cDNA or gDNA derived from T cells, B-cell-depleted T cells, or PBMCs. Subjects who had been exposed to COVID-19, were actively infected with it, or had recovered from it provided the deeply sampled blood TCRbeta repertoires that made up the dataset. The repertoires were released in a freely available public database intended as a resource for research on the immune response to SARS-CoV-2. The samples were drawn from two sources: the first 160 participants of the ongoing ImmuneRACE study, and 950 to 1,500 subjects contributed by 6 global collaborators. The sample metadata nearly always contained a de-identified subject ID, COVID-19 status, age in years and sex. Where available, HLA class I and class II types were taken from metadata supplied by the sample provider and were not determined by assay-based typing. What the research found in general, with its limitations: How much clinical and demographic metadata was included differed by source and by participant, and the metadata was provided uncurated.

There are 15 amino acids in the CDR3, from cysteine to phenylalanine inclusive. The entry retains the CDR3 DNA only, 45 bases that are in frame from base 1. The V end loses 5 bases and the J end loses 0 bases, and a stretch of 14 bases separates them. From a lookup of the germline V gene, CDR1 and CDR2 are SGHAT and FQNNGV. The immunoSEQ Assay, a bias-controlled multiplex PCR, was used to amplify TCRbeta CDR3 regions from genomic DNA. Per the original workflow: The number of nucleated cells in each sample was estimated by amplification of reference gene primers within the assay. To quantify the absolute abundance of each unique TCRbeta CDR3 rearrangement, sequence reads were collapsed and filtered. For each sample, productive Simpson clonality was calculated by taking the square root of Simpson's diversity index across productive rearrangements. Entries here come from immuneACCESS through TCRdb and include only in-frame sequences with V and J called. Some clones fail to appear in such tables; in the studies checked, an unresolved V gene covers under half of the shortfall, and the cause of the remainder is unknown. D and trimming come from the DNA, and the V and J calls and clone size come from that table. This sample holds under 250,000 clones; 80% to 90% were observed only once. Approximately 2.5% of the sample belongs to the ten largest clones.

Points on this clone: Its antigen remains undetermined. Per-base quality was not reported, and no clone a single base away is much larger than it.

One collaborating source in Seattle enrolled patients during active infection and followed them longitudinally through the course of disease. Whole blood was collected in K2EDTA tubes by collaborating institutions according to the institutions' own protocols. Collaborator samples were shipped for TCRbeta analysis as frozen whole blood, isolated PBMCs, or DNA extracted from either sample type. The TCR comes from a man younger than 45 with COVID-19, enrolled during active disease. The sequencing sample was made of peripheral blood. The chain links TRBV11-2 with TRBJ2-7, with a tentative D gene TRBD1 over 5 matching bases. The nucleotide sequence is given as TGTGCCAGCAGCCCATGGACAACGAGCTCCTACGAGCAGTACTTC. Its protein product is CASSPWTTSSYEQYF.